This T cell receptor (beta chain) is from a study of shared clonotypes between healthy human individuals. Study-level background: The study drew on a couple of women and a few men aged 18 to 49 as donors.

Once extracted for a subset, genomic DNA was divided evenly among several immunoSEQ plates. Libraries were prepared by immunoSEQ multiplex PCR; TCRdb keeps only in-frame clonotypes and omits some of them. The sample comprises 450,000 to 500,000 clones, approximately 84% of which are singletons, and approximately 12% rests with the top ten. Source material: PBMCs. The sequence was collected from a woman between 40 and 50 years old in good health. Some clones in this sample may be carry-over from other donors' samples.

CDR3 bases: TGTGCCACCAGCAGAGCCTCGATTGAAAAACTGTTTTTT. This codes for CATSRASIEKLFF. The chain links TRBV15 to TRBJ1-4; the D is unclear. Germline loops: CDR1 LNHNV, CDR2 YYDKDF (reference sequence). The CDR3 loop spans 13 amino acids. The V gene lost 1 base and the J gene lost 7 bases, with 7 bases spanning the gap.